This paragraph reports one T cell receptor beta chain. The sample is drawn from a study of CD8 T cells in Susac syndrome. Germline V gene lookup returns CDR1 LNHDA and CDR2 SQIVND (reference sequence). The CDR3 has 13 residues. The V gene lost 3 bases and the J gene lost 6 bases, with 11 bases spanning the gap. With random hexamers, reverse transcription was performed on about 0.5 to 1 ug of RNA. Amplification of TCR beta CDR3 was carried out by immunoSEQ multiplex PCR, which covered 54 Vbeta and 13 Jbeta segments. TCRdb independently ran MiXCR on the immunoSEQ multiplex PCR reads; one entry per CDR3 protein. The table records about 180,000 distinct CDR3 sequences, about 95% of them present only once.

Sample: CD4+ T cells from PBMCs. This TCR was recovered from a human donor with Susac syndrome. V usage is TRBV19 and J usage is TRBJ1-2; a weak D match, TRBD1 (5 bases). The CDR3 region is CASSIRGADGYTF. In nucleotides, the CDR3 is TGTGCCAGTAGTATTCGGGGCGCGGATGGCTACACCTTC.